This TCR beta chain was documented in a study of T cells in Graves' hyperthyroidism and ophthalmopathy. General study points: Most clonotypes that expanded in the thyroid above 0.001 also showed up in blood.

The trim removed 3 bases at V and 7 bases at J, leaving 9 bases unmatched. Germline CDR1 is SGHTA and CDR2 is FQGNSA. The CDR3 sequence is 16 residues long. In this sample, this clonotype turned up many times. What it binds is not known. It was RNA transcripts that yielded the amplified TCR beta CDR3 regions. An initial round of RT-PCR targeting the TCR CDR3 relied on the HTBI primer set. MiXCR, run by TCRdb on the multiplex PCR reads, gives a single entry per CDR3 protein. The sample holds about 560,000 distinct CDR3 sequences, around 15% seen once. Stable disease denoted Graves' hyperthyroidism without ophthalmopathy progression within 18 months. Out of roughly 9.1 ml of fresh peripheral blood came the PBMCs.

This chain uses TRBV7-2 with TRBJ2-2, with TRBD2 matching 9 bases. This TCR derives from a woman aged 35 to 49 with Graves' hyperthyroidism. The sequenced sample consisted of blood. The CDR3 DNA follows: TGTGCCAGCAGCTTTATGATGGTAGCGGGAGACGGGGAGCTGTTTTTT. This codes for CASSFMMVAGDGELFF.